This TCR beta chain came from a study of shared clonotypes between healthy human individuals. The naive CD8 population came from CD45RO-negative cells selected for CCR7, without terminally differentiated effector memory CD45RA+ cells. As concerns this clone: Its antigen is still unknown.

Notes on the study in general: Clonotype sharing among donors likely depends on sequencing depth. What naive subsets generally showed was a larger estimated richness than memory subsets showed. Only blood was sampled; tissue repertoires likely differ.

V was trimmed by 2 bases and J by 6 bases, leaving 10 bases between them. The CDR3 has 14 residues. Per germline, CDR1 MGHRA and CDR2 YSYEKL. Replicate PCRs run on sorted subsets employed 200 to 250 ng DNA, approximately 30,000 T cell genomes. The repertoire was sequenced with immunoSEQ multiplex PCR; TCRdb's copy has only in-frame clones and lacks some. The sample lists about 1,800,000 clones, about 95% occurring once. The sequence was obtained from a man aged 18 to 29 in good health. The sequencing input was naive CD8+ T cells sorted from blood. The J gene is TRBJ2-2, the V gene TRBV4-1; possible D gene TRBD2, 6 bases. The CDR3 loop is CASSQPWGAGELFF. The CDR3 coding sequence is TGCGCCAGCAGCCAACCGTGGGGGGCCGGGGAGCTGTTTTTT.